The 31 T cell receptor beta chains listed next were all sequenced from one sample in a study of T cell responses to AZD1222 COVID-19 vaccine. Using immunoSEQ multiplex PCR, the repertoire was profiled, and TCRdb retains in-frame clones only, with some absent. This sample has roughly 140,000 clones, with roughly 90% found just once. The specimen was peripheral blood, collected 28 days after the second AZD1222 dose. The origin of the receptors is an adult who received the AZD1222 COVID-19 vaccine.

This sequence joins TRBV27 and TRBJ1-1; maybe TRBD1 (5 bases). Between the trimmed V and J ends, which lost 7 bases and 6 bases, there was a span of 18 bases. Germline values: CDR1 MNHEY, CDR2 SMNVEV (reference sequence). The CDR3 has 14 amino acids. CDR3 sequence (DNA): TGTGCCAGCAACCCCGGTAGGACAATCGCTGAAGCTTTCTTT. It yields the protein CASNPGRTIAEAFF.

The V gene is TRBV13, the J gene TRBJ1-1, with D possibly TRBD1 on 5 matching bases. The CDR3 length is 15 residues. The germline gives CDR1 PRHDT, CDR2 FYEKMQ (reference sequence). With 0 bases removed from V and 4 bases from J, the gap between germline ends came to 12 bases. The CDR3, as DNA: TGTGCCAGCAGCTTAGGCCTGGGGGAAGGCACTGAAGCTTTCTTT. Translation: CASSLGLGEGTEAFF.

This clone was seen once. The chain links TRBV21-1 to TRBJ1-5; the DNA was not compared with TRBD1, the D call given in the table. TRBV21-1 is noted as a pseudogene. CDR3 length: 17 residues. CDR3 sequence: CASSKVGDRAFNQPQHF. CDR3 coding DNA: TGTGCCAGCAGCAAAGTGGGAGACAGGGCCTTCAATCAGCCCCAGCATTTT.

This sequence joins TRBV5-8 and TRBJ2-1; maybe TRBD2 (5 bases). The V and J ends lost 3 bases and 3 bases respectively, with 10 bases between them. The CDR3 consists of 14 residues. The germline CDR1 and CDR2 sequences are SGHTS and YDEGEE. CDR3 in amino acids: CASSSDLYYNEQFF. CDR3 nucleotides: TGTGCCAGCAGCTCGGACTTGTACTACAATGAGCAGTTCTTC.

The CDR3 reads CASSRWDPPYGYTF. Here the CDR3 DNA reads TGTGCCAGCAGCCGATGGGACCCTCCCTATGGCTACACCTTC. The chain couples TRBV6-5 to TRBJ1-2; tentatively, D is TRBD1 (5 bases). V lost 6 bases to trimming and J lost 4 bases, with 15 bases between them. This CDR3 is built from 14 residues. Looked up from germline, CDR1 is MNHEY and CDR2 is SVGAGI.

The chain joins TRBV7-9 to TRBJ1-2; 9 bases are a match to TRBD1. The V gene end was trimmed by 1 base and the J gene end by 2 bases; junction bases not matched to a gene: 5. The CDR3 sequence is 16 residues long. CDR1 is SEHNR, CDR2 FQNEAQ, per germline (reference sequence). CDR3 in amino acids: CASSLGTGGANYGYTF. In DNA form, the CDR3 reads TGTGCCAGCAGCTTAGGCACAGGGGGCGCAAACTATGGCTACACCTTC.

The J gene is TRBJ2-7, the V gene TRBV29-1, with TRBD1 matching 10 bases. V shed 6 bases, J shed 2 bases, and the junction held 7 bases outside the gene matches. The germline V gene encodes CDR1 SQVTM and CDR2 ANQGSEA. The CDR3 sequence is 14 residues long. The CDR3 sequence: CSVGDRGLPYEQYF. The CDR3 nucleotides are TGCAGCGTGGGGGACAGGGGTCTCCCCTACGAGCAGTACTTC.

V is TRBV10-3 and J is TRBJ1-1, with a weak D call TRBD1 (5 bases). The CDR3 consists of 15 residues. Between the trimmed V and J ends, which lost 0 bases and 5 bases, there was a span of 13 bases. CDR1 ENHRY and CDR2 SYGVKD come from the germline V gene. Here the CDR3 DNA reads TGTGCCATCAGTGAGTCGGCAGGGTTGGGGACTGAAGCTTTCTTT. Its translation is CAISESAGLGTEAFF.

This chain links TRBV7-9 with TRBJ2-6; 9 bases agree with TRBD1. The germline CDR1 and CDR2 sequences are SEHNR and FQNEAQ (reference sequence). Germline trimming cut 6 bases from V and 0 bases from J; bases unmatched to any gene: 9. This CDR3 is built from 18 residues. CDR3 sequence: CASRYTGQGPSGANVLTF. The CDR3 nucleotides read TGTGCCAGCAGATACACGGGACAGGGACCCTCTGGGGCCAACGTCCTGACTTTC.

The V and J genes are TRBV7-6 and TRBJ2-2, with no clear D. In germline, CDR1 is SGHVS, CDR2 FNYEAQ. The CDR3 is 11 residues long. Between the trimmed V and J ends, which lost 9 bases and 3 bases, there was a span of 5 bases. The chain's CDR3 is CASEDTGELFF. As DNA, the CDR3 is TGTGCCAGTGAGGACACCGGGGAGCTGTTTTTT.

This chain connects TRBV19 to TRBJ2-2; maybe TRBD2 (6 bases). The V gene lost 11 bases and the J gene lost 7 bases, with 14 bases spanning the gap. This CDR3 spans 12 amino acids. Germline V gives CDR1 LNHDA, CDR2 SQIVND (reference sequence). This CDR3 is CAPCGTGGELFF. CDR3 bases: TGTGCCCCCTGCGGGACCGGCGGGGAGCTGTTTTTT.

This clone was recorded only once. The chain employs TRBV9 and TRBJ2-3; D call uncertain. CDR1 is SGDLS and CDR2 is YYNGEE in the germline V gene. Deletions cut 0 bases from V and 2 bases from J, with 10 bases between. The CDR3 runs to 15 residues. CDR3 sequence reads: CASSVDLPTTDTQYF. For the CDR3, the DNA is TGTGCCAGCAGCGTAGACCTGCCTACCACAGATACGCAGTATTTT. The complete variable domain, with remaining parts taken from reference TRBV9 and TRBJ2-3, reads DSGVTQTPKHLITATGQRVTLRCSPRSGDLSVYWYQQSLDQGLQFLIQYYNGEERAKGNILERFSAQQFPDLHSELNLSSLELGDSALYFCASSVDLPTTDTQYFGPGTRLTVL.

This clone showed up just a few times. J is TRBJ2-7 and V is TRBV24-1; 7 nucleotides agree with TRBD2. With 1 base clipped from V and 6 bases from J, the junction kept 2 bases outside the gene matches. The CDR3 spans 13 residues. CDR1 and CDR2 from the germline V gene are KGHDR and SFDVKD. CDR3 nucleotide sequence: TGTGCCACCAGTGATTTAGCGGGGCGCGAGCAGTACTTC. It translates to CATSDLAGREQYF.

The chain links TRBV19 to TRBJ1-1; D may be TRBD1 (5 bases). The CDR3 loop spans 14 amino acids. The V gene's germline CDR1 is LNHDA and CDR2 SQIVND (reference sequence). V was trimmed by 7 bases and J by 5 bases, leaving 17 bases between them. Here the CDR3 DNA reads TGTGCCAGTAAGATAGGGGCGAGGGTGACTGAAGCTTTCTTT. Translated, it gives CASKIGARVTEAFF.

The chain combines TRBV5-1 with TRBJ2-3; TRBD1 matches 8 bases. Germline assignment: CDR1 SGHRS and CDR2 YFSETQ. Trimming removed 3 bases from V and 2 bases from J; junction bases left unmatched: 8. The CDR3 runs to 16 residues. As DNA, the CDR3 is TGCGCCAGCAGCTGGACAGGGCCCTCACACACAGATACGCAGTATTTT. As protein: CASSWTGPSHTDTQYF.

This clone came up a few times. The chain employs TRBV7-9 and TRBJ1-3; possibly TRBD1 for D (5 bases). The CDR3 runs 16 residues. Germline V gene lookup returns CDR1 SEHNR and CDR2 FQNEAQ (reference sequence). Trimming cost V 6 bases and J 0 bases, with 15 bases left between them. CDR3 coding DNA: TGTGCCAGCAGTCCTTCTCGGGGGACCTCTGGAAACACCATATATTTT. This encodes CASSPSRGTSGNTIYF.

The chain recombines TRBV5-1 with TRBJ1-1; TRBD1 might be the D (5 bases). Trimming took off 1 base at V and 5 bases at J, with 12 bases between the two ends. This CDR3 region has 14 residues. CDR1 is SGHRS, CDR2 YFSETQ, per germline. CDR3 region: CASSLSVWGTEAFF. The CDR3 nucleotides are TGCGCCAGCAGCTTGTCCGTTTGGGGGACTGAAGCTTTCTTT.

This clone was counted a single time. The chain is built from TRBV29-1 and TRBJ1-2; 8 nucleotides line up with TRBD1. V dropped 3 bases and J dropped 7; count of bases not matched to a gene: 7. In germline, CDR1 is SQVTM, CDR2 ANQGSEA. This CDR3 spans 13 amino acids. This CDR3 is CSVEPGQGSGYTF. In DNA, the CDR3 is TGCAGCGTTGAGCCCGGACAGGGCTCTGGCTACACCTTC. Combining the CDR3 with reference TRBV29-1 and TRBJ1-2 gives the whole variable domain SAVISQKPSRDICQRGTSLTIQCQVDSQVTMMFWYRQQPGQSLTLIATANQGSEATYESGFVIDKFPISRPNLTFSTLTVSNMSPEDSSIYLCSVEPGQGSGYTFGSGTRLTVV.

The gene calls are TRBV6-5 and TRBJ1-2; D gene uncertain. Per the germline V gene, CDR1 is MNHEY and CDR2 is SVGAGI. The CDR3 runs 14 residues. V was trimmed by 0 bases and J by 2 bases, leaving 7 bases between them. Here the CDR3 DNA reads TGTGCCAGCAGTTACTCGCAGACGAACTATGGCTACACCTTC. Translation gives CASSYSQTNYGYTF.

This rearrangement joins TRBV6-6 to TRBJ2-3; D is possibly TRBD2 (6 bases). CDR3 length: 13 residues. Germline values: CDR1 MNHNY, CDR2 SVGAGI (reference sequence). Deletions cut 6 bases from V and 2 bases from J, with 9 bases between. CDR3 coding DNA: TGTGCCAGCAGGGCGGGAACCACAGATACGCAGTATTTT. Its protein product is CASRAGTTDTQYF.

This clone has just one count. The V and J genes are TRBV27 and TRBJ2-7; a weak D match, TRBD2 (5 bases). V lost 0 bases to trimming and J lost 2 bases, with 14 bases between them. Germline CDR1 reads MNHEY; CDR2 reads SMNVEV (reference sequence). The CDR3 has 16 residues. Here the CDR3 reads CASSLSTGMGAYEQYF. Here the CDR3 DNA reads TGTGCCAGCAGTTTATCGACGGGGATGGGAGCCTACGAGCAGTACTTC.

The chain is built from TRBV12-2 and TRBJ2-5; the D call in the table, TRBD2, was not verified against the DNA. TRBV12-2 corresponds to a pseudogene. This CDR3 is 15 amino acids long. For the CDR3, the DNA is TGTGCAAGTCGCTCCCCGACTAGCGGCCAAGAGACCCAGTACTTC. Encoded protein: CASRSPTSGQETQYF.

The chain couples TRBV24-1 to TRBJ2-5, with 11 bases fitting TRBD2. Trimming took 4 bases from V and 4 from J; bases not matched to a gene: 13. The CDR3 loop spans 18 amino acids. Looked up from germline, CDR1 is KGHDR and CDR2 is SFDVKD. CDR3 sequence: CATSDPTSTSGIRETQYF. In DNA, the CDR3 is TGTGCCACCAGTGACCCAACTTCGACTAGCGGGATTCGAGAGACCCAGTACTTC.

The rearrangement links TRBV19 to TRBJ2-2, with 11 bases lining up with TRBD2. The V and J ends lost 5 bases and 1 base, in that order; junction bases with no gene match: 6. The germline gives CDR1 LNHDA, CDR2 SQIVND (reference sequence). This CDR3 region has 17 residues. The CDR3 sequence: CASSVGTSGMNTGELFF. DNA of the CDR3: TGTGCCAGTAGTGTCGGGACTAGCGGTATGAACACCGGGGAGCTGTTTTTT.

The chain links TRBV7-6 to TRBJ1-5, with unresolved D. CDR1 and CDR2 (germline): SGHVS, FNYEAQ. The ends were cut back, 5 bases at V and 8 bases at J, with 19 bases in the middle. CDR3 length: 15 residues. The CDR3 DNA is TGTGCCAGCAGCCCGGGTCGGGATCTCAAAAAGCCCCAGCATTTT. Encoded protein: CASSPGRDLKKPQHF.

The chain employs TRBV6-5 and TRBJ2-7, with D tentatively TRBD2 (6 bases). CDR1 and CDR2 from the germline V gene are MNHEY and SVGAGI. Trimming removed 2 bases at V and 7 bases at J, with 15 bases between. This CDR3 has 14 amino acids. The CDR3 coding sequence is TGTGCCAGCAGTTACGCGGGGTCGGGAGTGGAGCAGTACTTC. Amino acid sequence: CASSYAGSGVEQYF.

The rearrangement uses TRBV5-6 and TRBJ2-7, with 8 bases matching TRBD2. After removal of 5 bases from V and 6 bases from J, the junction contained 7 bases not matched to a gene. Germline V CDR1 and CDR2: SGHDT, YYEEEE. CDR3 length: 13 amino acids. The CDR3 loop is CASSLTSVPEQYF. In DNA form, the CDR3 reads TGTGCCAGCAGTTTGACTAGCGTTCCCGAGCAGTACTTC.

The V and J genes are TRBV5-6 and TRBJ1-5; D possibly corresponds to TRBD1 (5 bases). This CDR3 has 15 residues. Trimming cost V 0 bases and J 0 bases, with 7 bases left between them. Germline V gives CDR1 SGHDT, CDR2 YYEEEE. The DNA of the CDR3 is TGTGCCAGCAGCTTGGCGCAGGGTAGCAATCAGCCCCAGCATTTT. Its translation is CASSLAQGSNQPQHF.

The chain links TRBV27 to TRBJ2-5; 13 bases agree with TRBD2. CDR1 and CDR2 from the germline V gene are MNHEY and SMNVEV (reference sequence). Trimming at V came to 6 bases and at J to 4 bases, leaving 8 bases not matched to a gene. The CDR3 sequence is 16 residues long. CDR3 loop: CASSPTRTSGRETQYF. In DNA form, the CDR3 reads TGTGCCAGCAGCCCCACTCGGACTAGCGGGAGAGAGACCCAGTACTTC.

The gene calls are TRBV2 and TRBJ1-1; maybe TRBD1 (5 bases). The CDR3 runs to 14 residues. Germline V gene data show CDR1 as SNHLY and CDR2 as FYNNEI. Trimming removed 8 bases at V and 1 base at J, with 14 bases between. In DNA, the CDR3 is TGTGCCAGCCGCTACGGGGGAGAGAACACTGAAGCTTTCTTT. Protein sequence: CASRYGGENTEAFF.

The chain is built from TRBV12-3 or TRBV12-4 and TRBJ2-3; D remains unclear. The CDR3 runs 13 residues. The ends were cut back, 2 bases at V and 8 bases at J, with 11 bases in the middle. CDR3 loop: CASSLITTGTQYF. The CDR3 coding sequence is TGTGCCAGCAGTTTAATTACCACGGGTACGCAGTATTTT.